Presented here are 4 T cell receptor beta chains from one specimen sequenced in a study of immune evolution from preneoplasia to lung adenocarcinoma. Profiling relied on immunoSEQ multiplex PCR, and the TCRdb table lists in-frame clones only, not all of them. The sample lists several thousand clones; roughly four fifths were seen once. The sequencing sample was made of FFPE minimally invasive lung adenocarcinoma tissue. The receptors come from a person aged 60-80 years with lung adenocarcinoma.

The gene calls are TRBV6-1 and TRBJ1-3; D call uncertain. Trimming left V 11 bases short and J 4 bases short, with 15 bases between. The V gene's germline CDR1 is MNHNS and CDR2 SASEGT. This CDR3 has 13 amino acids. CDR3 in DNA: TGTGCCGCTAGTGAGGGCCGGGGAAACACCATATATTTT. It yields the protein CAASEGRGNTIYF.

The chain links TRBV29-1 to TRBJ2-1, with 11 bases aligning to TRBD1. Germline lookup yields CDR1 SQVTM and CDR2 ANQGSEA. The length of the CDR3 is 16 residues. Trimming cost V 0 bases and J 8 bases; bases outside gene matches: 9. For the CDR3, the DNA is TGCAGCGTTGAAGATGTGAGGACAGGGGGCAGGGATGAGCAGTTCTTC. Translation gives CSVEDVRTGGRDEQFF.

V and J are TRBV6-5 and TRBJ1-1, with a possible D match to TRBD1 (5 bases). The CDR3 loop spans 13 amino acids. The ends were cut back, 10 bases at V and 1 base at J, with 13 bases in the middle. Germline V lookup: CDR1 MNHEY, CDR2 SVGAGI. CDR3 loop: CATEGVRNTEAFF. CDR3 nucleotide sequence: TGTGCCACAGAAGGGGTAAGGAACACTGAAGCTTTCTTT.

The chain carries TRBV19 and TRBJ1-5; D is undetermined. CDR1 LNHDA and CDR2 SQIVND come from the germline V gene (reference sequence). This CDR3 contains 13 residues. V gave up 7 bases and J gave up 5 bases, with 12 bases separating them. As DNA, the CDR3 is TGTGCCAGTACGGTTGGGATAGATCAGCCCCAGCATTTT. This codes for CASTVGIDQPQHF.